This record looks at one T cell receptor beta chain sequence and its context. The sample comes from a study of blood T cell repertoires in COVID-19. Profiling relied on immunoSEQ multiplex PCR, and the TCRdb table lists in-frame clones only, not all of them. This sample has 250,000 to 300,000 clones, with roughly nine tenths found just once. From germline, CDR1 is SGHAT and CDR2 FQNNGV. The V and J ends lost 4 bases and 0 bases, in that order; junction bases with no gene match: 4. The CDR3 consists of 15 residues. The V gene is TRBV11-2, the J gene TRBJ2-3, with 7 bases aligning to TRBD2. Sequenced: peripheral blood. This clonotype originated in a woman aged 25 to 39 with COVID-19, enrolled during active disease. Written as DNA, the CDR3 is TGTGCCAGCAGCTCTTGGACTAGGAGCACAGATACGCAGTATTTT. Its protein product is CASSSWTRSTDTQYF.